Below, 9 T cell receptor beta chains from the same sample are listed, as sequenced in a study of T cell responses to AZD1222 COVID-19 vaccine (dated by TCRdb to the early 2020s). The intended sense of this specimen's time point label: baseline before first vaccination. The protocol used for the library was the immunoSEQ multiplex PCR assay. TCRdb limited this immuneACCESS table to in-frame rearrangements with V and J called. A share of clones is missing; checked studies link under half to unresolved V genes, and the rest is unexplained. The table for this sample lists 95,000 to 150,000 clones; more than 75% of them were counted only once. Roughly 3.5% of the sample is held by the ten biggest clonotypes. Material: peripheral blood, obtained on day 0 of AZD1222 vaccination. The receptors stem from an adult in good health.

The chain is built from TRBV19 and TRBJ1-6, with D maybe TRBD1 (5 bases). Germline lookup yields CDR1 LNHDA and CDR2 SQIVND (reference sequence). CDR3 length: 13 residues. The ends were cut back, 7 bases at V and 7 bases at J, with 11 bases in the middle. This CDR3 reads CASKDIYNSPLHF. DNA of the CDR3: TGTGCCAGTAAGGACATTTACAATTCACCCCTCCACTTT.

The rearrangement joins TRBV7-8 to TRBJ1-3; D remains unclear. V was cut by 4 bases and J by 4 bases, with 11 bases left in between. Germline lookup yields CDR1 SGHVS and CDR2 FQNEAQ. This CDR3 region has 14 residues. CDR3 nucleotide sequence: TGTGCCAGCAGCTCCACGGCTCTGGGAAACACCATATATTTT. This codes for CASSSTALGNTIYF.

The chain combines TRBV6-5 with TRBJ2-7; either TRBD1 or TRBD2 may supply D (5 bases each). The CDR3 extends over 11 amino acids. The germline gives CDR1 MNHEY, CDR2 SVGAGI. Trimming took 9 bases from V and 3 from J, leaving 9 bases between them. CDR3 in DNA: TGTGCCAGTTGGGACGGCTACGAGCAGTACTTC. Its translation is CASWDGYEQYF.

This clone has only one observation. The rearrangement joins TRBV2 to TRBJ2-7; 15 bases are a match to TRBD2. The CDR3 consists of 13 residues. The germline CDR1 and CDR2 sequences are SNHLY and FYNNEI. V lost 9 bases to trimming and J lost 3 bases; unmatched junction nucleotides: 0. The CDR3 DNA reads as TGTGCCAGGGGACTAGCGGGGGGCTACGAGCAGTACTTC. Translated, it gives CARGLAGGYEQYF.

The chain uses TRBV9 and TRBJ2-5; TRBD2 matches at 8 bases. This CDR3 has 15 amino acids. Germline-derived CDR1 and CDR2 are SGDLS and YYNGEE. With 0 bases clipped from V and 5 bases from J, the junction kept 6 bases outside the gene matches. In DNA, the CDR3 is TGTGCCAGCAGCGTAGGTAATCGGGAGGGGGAGACCCAGTACTTC. This gives the protein CASSVGNREGETQYF.

The rearrangement joins TRBV10-3 to TRBJ1-3; 7 bases match TRBD1. The CDR3 runs to 18 residues. Germline CDR1 ENHRY, CDR2 SYGVKD. V lost 5 bases, J lost 1 base, and 14 bases stayed unmatched. DNA for the CDR3: TGTGCCATCAGTCCGTCCCCCGGGACAGCAAATTCTGGAAACACCATATATTTT. Protein product: CAISPSPGTANSGNTIYF.

The rearrangement links TRBV29-1 to TRBJ1-1, with D possibly TRBD1 on 5 matching bases. V lost 7 bases, J lost 10 bases, and 28 bases lay in between. Germline V gives CDR1 SQVTM, CDR2 ANQGSEA. This CDR3 comprises 15 residues. CDR3 DNA: TGCAGCGCCAAAGGAGGGCGGGGCGAGTCGGTTGGAGCTTTCTTT. It yields the protein CSAKGGRGESVGAFF.

Here the CDR3 reads CSALQLGEAFF. The DNA of the CDR3 is TGCAGTGCTTTGCAACTGGGGGAAGCTTTCTTT. The chain is built from TRBV20-1 and TRBJ1-1; D call uncertain. Trimming left V 5 bases short and J 8 bases short, with 12 bases between. The CDR3 runs to 11 residues. CDR1 is DFQATT, CDR2 SNEGSKA, per germline (reference sequence).

The chain couples TRBV29-1 to TRBJ1-2; 11 bases are a match to TRBD1. The CDR3 runs to 17 residues. After removal of 7 bases from V and 5 bases from J, the junction contained 18 bases not matched to a gene. From germline, CDR1 is SQVTM and CDR2 ANQGSEA. CDR3 loop: CSGDPRTGGFRWYGYTF. CDR3 bases: TGCAGCGGCGACCCAAGGACAGGGGGCTTCCGATGGTATGGCTACACCTTC.